In its sample, the clone carrying this T cell receptor beta chain was seen a few times. The source of the sample is a study of patients and donors after allogeneic stem cell transplantation. The germline V gene has CDR1 SGHTA and CDR2 FQGTGA. J was trimmed by 4 bases and V by 8 bases; bases with no gene match: 10. The CDR3 sequence is 14 residues long. TCRdb passed the RT-PCR reads through MiXCR, listing each CDR3 protein once. The sample holds about a million distinct CDR3 sequences, around 17% seen once. This TCR derives from a human donor who was either an allogeneic HSCT recipient or a stem cell or donor lymphocyte infusion donor (not recorded which). It is not recorded whose cells these are; they may come from a transplant donor. Sequenced sample: blood, either unsorted or a sorted T cell fraction (not recorded which). V is TRBV7-3 and J is TRBJ2-5; 7 bases map to TRBD2. The CDR3 DNA is TGTGCCAGCGCCCGGGAGCGGGGTGGAGAGACCCAGTACTTC. Protein sequence: CASARERGGETQYF.